Listed here are 26 T cell receptor beta chains from one sample, sequenced in a study of cytomegalovirus exposure and HLA in healthy donors. A multiplex PCR was run with 60 Vbeta primers and 13 Jbeta primers. Sequencing was performed with immunoSEQ multiplex PCR; in TCRdb, only in-frame clones are kept and a portion is missing. The sample shows tens of thousands of clones, and approximately 15% sits with its ten largest clones. The material sequenced was PBMCs. The receptors were sampled from a male donor in good health and CMV-seropositive.

This chain links TRBV19 with TRBJ2-1, with TRBD2 identical over 7 bases. V was clipped by 7 bases and J by 5 bases; unmatched bases: 11. In germline, CDR1 is LNHDA, CDR2 SQIVND (reference sequence). This CDR3 region has 15 residues. CDR3 loop: CASTLIAGGDNEQFF. The CDR3 nucleotides read TGTGCCAGTACCCTAATAGCGGGCGGGGACAATGAGCAGTTCTTC.

The rearrangement uses TRBV4-2 and TRBJ2-7; perhaps TRBD1 as D (5 bases). The CDR3 length is 16 residues. Germline V gene sequence: CDR1 LGHNA, CDR2 YNFKEQ. V lost 0 bases and J lost 0, with 12 bases in between. For the CDR3, the DNA is TGTGCCAGCAGCCAAGATGGACACTTCAGCTCCTACGAGCAGTACTTC. It is translated as CASSQDGHFSSYEQYF.

V is TRBV18 and J is TRBJ2-2; a weak D match, TRBD1 (5 bases). This CDR3 spans 17 amino acids. V was trimmed by 2 bases and J by 4 bases, leaving 17 bases between them. Germline CDR1 is KGHSH and CDR2 is LQKENI. CDR3 region: CASSPAMPRASTGELFF. CDR3 nucleotide sequence: TGTGCCAGCTCACCAGCGATGCCCAGGGCGAGCACCGGGGAGCTGTTTTTT.

CDR3 residues: CSAIGVTEAFF. For the CDR3, the DNA is TGCAGTGCTATAGGGGTTACTGAAGCTTTCTTT. The V call is TRBV20-1, the J call TRBJ1-1; D perhaps matches TRBD1 (5 bases). There are 11 residues in the CDR3. Trimming took 4 bases from V and 5 from J, leaving 8 bases between them. Germline CDR1 and CDR2: DFQATT and SNEGSKA (reference sequence).

The chain carries TRBV7-2 and TRBJ1-5; no clear D gene. The CDR3 covers 16 residues. The germline gives CDR1 SGHTA, CDR2 FQGNSA. The germline V and J ends were trimmed by 1 base and 5 bases, with 15 bases remaining between them. CDR3 DNA sequence: TGTGCCAGCAGCTTAGAAGCGACGGGTTTAGATCAGCCCCAGCATTTT. Translating it yields CASSLEATGLDQPQHF.

The chain uses TRBV5-1 and TRBJ1-2; 7 positions match TRBD1. Unmatched junction bases numbered 12, after V lost 4 bases and J lost 12 bases. Germline loops: CDR1 SGHRS, CDR2 YFSETQ. There are 13 residues in the CDR3. The CDR3 reads CASSATPGRGDTF. As DNA, the CDR3 is TGCGCCAGCAGCGCGACCCCGGGCAGGGGGGACACCTTC. The complete variable domain, with remaining parts taken from reference TRBV5-1 and TRBJ1-2, reads KAGVTQTPRYLIKTRGQQVTLSCSPISGHRSVSWYQQTPGQGLQFLFEYFSETQRNKGNFPGRFSGRQFSNSRSEMNVSTLELGDSALYLCASSATPGRGDTFGSGTRLTVV.

This chain connects TRBV29-1 to TRBJ2-7; 10 bases agree with TRBD1. J gave up 3 bases and V 7 bases, and 3 bases lay outside the gene matches. The CDR3 extends over 12 amino acids. Germline V lookup: CDR1 SQVTM, CDR2 ANQGSEA. The CDR3 spells CSGGQGIYEQYF. The CDR3 coding sequence is TGCAGCGGGGGACAGGGGATCTACGAGCAGTACTTC.

The rearrangement joins TRBV5-1 to TRBJ2-5; possibly TRBD1 for D (6 bases). The ends were cut back, 5 bases at V and 4 bases at J, with 18 bases in the middle. CDR3 length equals 15 residues. Germline lookup yields CDR1 SGHRS and CDR2 YFSETQ. CDR3 sequence reads: CASRLTGHKGETQYF. The CDR3 region has the DNA TGCGCCAGCAGGTTAACAGGGCATAAGGGAGAGACCCAGTACTTC.

CDR3: CASSVGLAGGWNYEQYF. The CDR3 bases are TGTGCCAGCAGTGTCGGCTTAGCGGGAGGGTGGAATTACGAGCAGTACTTC. The rearrangement joins TRBV28 to TRBJ2-5; 11 bases map to TRBD2. TRBJ2-7 matches the DNA end more closely, so the J call is doubtful. The V gene's germline CDR1 is MDHEN and CDR2 SYDVKM. CDR3 length equals 17 residues.

The genes are TRBV30 and TRBJ1-1; D perhaps matches TRBD1 (6 bases). The CDR3 covers 12 residues. Germline values: CDR1 GTSNPN, CDR2 SVGIG (reference sequence). The V and J ends lost 0 bases and 9 bases respectively, with 11 bases between them. CDR3 in amino acids: CAWSVGANQAFF. The DNA for the CDR3 is TGTGCCTGGAGTGTGGGGGCGAACCAAGCTTTCTTT.

The chain joins TRBV5-1 to TRBJ1-1, with 8 bases that match TRBD1. The length of the CDR3 is 15 residues. Per germline, CDR1 SGHRS and CDR2 YFSETQ. V was clipped by 2 bases and J by 1 base; unmatched bases: 4. The DNA for the CDR3 is TGCGCCAGCAGCTTCGGCAGGGGGCAGAACACTGAAGCTTTCTTT. Protein sequence: CASSFGRGQNTEAFF.

The chain carries TRBV6-6 and TRBJ2-1, with TRBD2 identical over 12 bases. V gave up 5 bases and J gave up 6 bases; unmatched junction bases: 8. The CDR3 consists of 16 residues. Germline values: CDR1 MNHNY, CDR2 SVGAGI (reference sequence). The CDR3 region is CASSRLAGELLNEQFF. CDR3 bases: TGTGCCAGCAGTCGACTAGCGGGGGAGCTACTCAATGAGCAGTTCTTC.

V and J are TRBV7-9 and TRBJ1-2, with TRBD1 identical over 8 bases. Per the germline V gene, CDR1 is SEHNR and CDR2 is FQNEAQ (reference sequence). The CDR3 covers 15 residues. Trimming took 3 bases from V and 3 from J; bases not matched to a gene: 6. Written as DNA, the CDR3 is TGTGCCAGCAGCTTCACCCCGACAGGGGACTATGGCTACACCTTC. This codes for CASSFTPTGDYGYTF.

The chain recombines TRBV7-3 with TRBJ1-1; D possibly corresponds to TRBD1 (6 bases). The CDR3 contains 14 residues. Trimming took off 5 bases at V and 3 bases at J, with 13 bases between the two ends. Germline CDR1 reads SGHTA; CDR2 reads FQGTGA. Here the CDR3 DNA reads TGTGCCAGCAGCCCAGGGGTGGGGGACACTGAAGCTTTCTTT. Protein: CASSPGVGDTEAFF.

V is TRBV18 and J is TRBJ2-5; the D is unclear. The CDR3 runs 14 residues. CDR1 and CDR2 (germline): KGHSH, LQKENI. V was trimmed by 3 bases and J by 7 bases, leaving 15 bases between them. The CDR3 loop reads CASSPDGVRGTQYF. In DNA, the CDR3 is TGTGCCAGCTCACCCGATGGAGTAAGAGGGACCCAGTACTTC.

The J gene is TRBJ2-1, the V gene TRBV29-1; no firm D call. CDR1 is SQVTM and CDR2 is ANQGSEA in the germline V gene. CDR3 size: 13 residues. V lost 4 bases and J lost 4, with 11 bases in between. The CDR3 spells CSVATGLYNEQFF. The DNA of the CDR3 is TGCAGCGTTGCCACTGGTTTGTACAATGAGCAGTTCTTC.

The rearrangement joins TRBV28 to TRBJ2-7, with D possibly TRBD2 on 6 matching bases. This CDR3 is 15 amino acids long. V lost 5 bases to trimming and J lost 3 bases, with 17 bases between them. CDR1 and CDR2 (germline): MDHEN, SYDVKM. The CDR3 sequence: CASSGGAGRNYEQYF. As DNA, the CDR3 is TGTGCCAGCAGTGGAGGGGCAGGTCGGAACTACGAGCAGTACTTC.

This chain joins TRBV14 and TRBJ1-3; D may be TRBD1 (5 bases). The germline CDR1 and CDR2 sequences are SGHDN and FVKESK. The CDR3 has 15 residues. V was pared by 2 bases and J by 4 bases, with 12 bases between. For the CDR3, the DNA is TGTGCCAGCAGCCAAAATACAGGTTCAGGAAACACCATATATTTT. It specifies CASSQNTGSGNTIYF.

V usage is TRBV6-1 and J usage is TRBJ2-7; TRBD1 is a possible D gene (5 bases). CDR1 is MNHNS, CDR2 SASEGT, per germline. The CDR3 consists of 14 residues. Trimming took off 5 bases at V and 0 bases at J, with 11 bases between the two ends. The CDR3 bases are TGTGCCAGCAGTCCTCAGGGCCTCTCCTACGAGCAGTACTTC. It translates to CASSPQGLSYEQYF.

The chain links TRBV5-1 to TRBJ2-7, with TRBD1 matching 8 bases. This CDR3 has 15 amino acids. Trimming took 3 bases from V and 5 from J; bases not matched to a gene: 10. CDR1 SGHRS and CDR2 YFSETQ come from the germline V gene. CDR3: CASSYHGTGLDEQYF. The CDR3 DNA follows: TGCGCCAGCAGCTACCATGGGACAGGCCTCGACGAGCAGTACTTC.

This chain joins TRBV21-1 and TRBJ1-1. TRBV21-1 is a pseudogene locus. CDR3 length: 16 amino acids. The CDR3, as DNA: TGTGCCAGCAGCAAAGAGGGAGGCGGCGCGAACACTGAAGCTTTCTTT. This sequence encodes CASSKEGGGANTEAFF.

The genes are TRBV28 and TRBJ1-2, with 8 bases lining up with TRBD1. Germline V gene lookup returns CDR1 MDHEN and CDR2 SYDVKM. V was pared by 4 bases and J by 4 bases, with 5 bases of the junction left unmatched. The CDR3 covers 14 residues. The CDR3 loop reads CASSSTQGGYGYTF. The CDR3 DNA reads as TGTGCCAGCAGTTCCACACAGGGGGGCTATGGCTACACCTTC.

This chain links TRBV7-2 with TRBJ2-7, with 9 bases fitting TRBD1. After removal of 8 bases from V and 4 bases from J, the junction contained 9 bases not matched to a gene. Per the germline V gene, CDR1 is SGHTA and CDR2 is FQGNSA. The CDR3 covers 14 residues. CDR3 sequence (DNA): TGTGCCAGCCGGCCGGGACAGGGTCAGTACGAGCAGTACTTC. Protein sequence: CASRPGQGQYEQYF.

The chain combines TRBV10-2 with TRBJ2-3; 10 nucleotides line up with TRBD1. V gave up 10 bases and J gave up 0 bases; unmatched junction bases: 16. This CDR3 is built from 18 residues. CDR1 and CDR2 (germline): WSHSY, SAAADI. The CDR3, as DNA: TGCGCCACCCATGGGGATCGGGGACAGGGGAAAAGCACAGATACGCAGTATTTT. The encoded protein is CATHGDRGQGKSTDTQYF.

To note about this clone: One end of the junction varies from germline; a read error may be responsible. V is TRBV9 and J is TRBJ2-3; 8 bases match TRBD2. The CDR3 length is 15 residues. Germline lookup yields CDR1 SGDLS and CDR2 YYNGEE. In DNA form, the CDR3 reads TGTGCCAGCAGCGTAGGACAGCGGGAGTCAGACACGCAGTATTTT. Amino acid sequence: CASSVGQRESDTQYF.

V is TRBV2 and J is TRBJ2-7, with D possibly being TRBD1 (6 bases). This CDR3 region has 15 residues. The V end was cut by 6 bases, the J end by 3 bases, with 18 bases between. Germline CDR1 SNHLY, CDR2 FYNNEI. The chain's CDR3 is CASSRGGSQGYEQYF. CDR3 DNA sequence: TGTGCCAGCAGCAGAGGGGGAAGTCAGGGCTACGAGCAGTACTTC.